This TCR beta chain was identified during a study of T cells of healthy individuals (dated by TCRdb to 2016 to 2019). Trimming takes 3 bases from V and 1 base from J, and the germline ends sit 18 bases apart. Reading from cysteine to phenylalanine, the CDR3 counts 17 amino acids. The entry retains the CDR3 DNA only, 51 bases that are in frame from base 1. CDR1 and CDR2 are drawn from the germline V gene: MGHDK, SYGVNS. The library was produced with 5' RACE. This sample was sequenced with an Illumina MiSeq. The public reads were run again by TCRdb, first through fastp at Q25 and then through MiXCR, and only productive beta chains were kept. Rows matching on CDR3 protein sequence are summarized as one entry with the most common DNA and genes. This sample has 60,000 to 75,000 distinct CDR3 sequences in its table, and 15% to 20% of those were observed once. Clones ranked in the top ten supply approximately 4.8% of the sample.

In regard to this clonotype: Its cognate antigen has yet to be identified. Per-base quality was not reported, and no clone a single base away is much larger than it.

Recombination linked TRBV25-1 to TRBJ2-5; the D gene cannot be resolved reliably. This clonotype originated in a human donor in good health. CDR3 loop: CASSDSLGSGLQETQYF. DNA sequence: TGTGCCAGCAGTGATAGCCTTGGATCCGGCCTCCAAGAGACCCAGTACTTC.